The 26 T cell receptor beta chains in this list originate from one sample, sequenced in a study of OX40 agonist ivuxolimab in advanced cancers. Profiling relied on immunoSEQ multiplex PCR, and the TCRdb table lists in-frame clones only, not all of them. The sample yields roughly 71,000 clones, about 85% seen once. Source: CD4+ or CD8+ T cells sorted from blood, taken in a trial of the OX40 agonist ivuxolimab. These receptors originate from an adult with an advanced solid tumor such as melanoma, head and neck, liver or kidney cancer.

J is TRBJ1-5 and V is TRBV6-1; the match to TRBD1 covers 9 bases. V lost 6 bases, J lost 6 bases, and 6 bases stayed unmatched. Germline CDR1 and CDR2: MNHNS and SASEGT. This CDR3 is 14 amino acids long. Here the CDR3 DNA reads TGTGCCAGCAGCCCTACAGGGGGCAGTCAGCCCCAGCATTTT. Protein product: CASSPTGGSQPQHF.

This chain connects TRBV28 to TRBJ1-5; D is unresolved. The CDR3 is 12 amino acids. The V and J ends lost 6 bases and 1 base respectively, with 4 bases between them. The germline CDR1 and CDR2 sequences are MDHEN and SYDVKM. Here the CDR3 reads CASRTSNQPQHF. Written as DNA, the CDR3 is TGTGCCAGCAGGACAAGCAATCAGCCCCAGCATTTT. The full variable domain, with the rest looked up from reference TRBV28 and TRBJ1-5, is DVKVTQSSRYLVKRTGEKVFLECVQDMDHENMFWYRQDPGLGLRLIYFSYDVKMKEKGDIPEGYSVSREKKERFSLILESASTNQTSMYLCASRTSNQPQHFGDGTRLSIL.

The chain is built from TRBV18 and TRBJ2-3; no clear D gene. Germline V gene lookup returns CDR1 KGHSH and CDR2 LQKENI. V was shortened by 3 bases and J by 0 bases, with 4 bases between the two germline ends. This CDR3 contains 13 residues. The CDR3 region has the DNA TGTGCCAGCTCACCGGACAGCACAGATACGCAGTATTTT. Translated, it gives CASSPDSTDTQYF.

The rearrangement uses TRBV4-1 and TRBJ1-1; no clear D gene. CDR1 is MGHRA and CDR2 is YSYEKL in the germline V gene. Trimming left V 1 base short and J 1 base short, with 10 bases between. This CDR3 has 15 residues. Written as DNA, the CDR3 is TGCGCCAGCAGCCAAGTCGCACAGTGGAACACTGAAGCTTTCTTT. Its translation is CASSQVAQWNTEAFF.

The chain has TRBV2 and TRBJ2-7, with 12 bases identical to TRBD2. The CDR3 is made up of 15 amino acids. The germline V gene has CDR1 SNHLY and CDR2 FYNNEI. The trim removed 5 bases at V and 4 bases at J, leaving 6 bases unmatched. The CDR3: CASSLGTSGYYEQYF. The DNA for the CDR3 is TGTGCCAGCAGTCTAGGGACTAGCGGGTATTACGAGCAGTACTTC.

The chain employs TRBV6-6 and TRBJ1-3; maybe TRBD1 (5 bases). Germline-derived CDR1 and CDR2 are MNHNY and SVGAGI (reference sequence). V gave up 6 bases and J gave up 3 bases, with 18 bases separating them. The CDR3 runs to 16 residues. CDR3 sequence: CASSPPRTLLGNTIYF. CDR3 nucleotide sequence: TGTGCCAGCAGCCCACCCAGGACACTTCTTGGAAACACCATATATTTT.

CDR3 bases: TGCGCCAGCAGCTTGGGGACGGGGGGTCGGACTGAAGCTTTCTTT. It specifies CASSLGTGGRTEAFF. The V call is TRBV5-1, the J call TRBJ1-1, with D possibly matching TRBD1 (5 bases). V was shortened by 0 bases and J by 5 bases, with 14 bases between the two germline ends. This CDR3 is 15 amino acids long. From germline, CDR1 is SGHRS and CDR2 YFSETQ.

The rearrangement uses TRBV6-5 and TRBJ1-2; a weak D match, TRBD1 (6 bases). CDR1 and CDR2 from the germline V gene are MNHEY and SVGAGI. The CDR3 has 14 amino acids. V gave up 5 bases and J gave up 1 base, with 11 bases separating them. Here the CDR3 DNA reads TGTGCCAGCAGTCAGGGGATACTTAACTATGGCTACACCTTC. This encodes CASSQGILNYGYTF.

The chain is built from TRBV30 and TRBJ1-2; 8 positions agree with TRBD1. This CDR3 region has 14 residues. V gave up 3 bases and J gave up 2 bases; unmatched junction bases: 5. The germline gives CDR1 GTSNPN, CDR2 SVGIG (reference sequence). The CDR3 DNA follows: TGTGCCTGGAGCCGTCGGACAGGGAACTATGGCTACACCTTC. Translating it yields CAWSRRTGNYGYTF.

About this clone itself: Other DNA sequences from this sample encode an identical CDR3 as well. The chain recombines TRBV29-1 with TRBJ1-1; the D is unclear. The CDR3 has 11 amino acids. Looked up from germline, CDR1 is SQVTM and CDR2 is ANQGSEA. Trimming shortened V by 6 bases and J by 1 base, and 6 bases separated the two germline ends. The chain's CDR3 is CSVYKNTEAFF. In DNA form, the CDR3 reads TGCAGCGTCTACAAGAACACTGAAGCTTTCTTT.

The V call is TRBV5-1, the J call TRBJ2-5; TRBD1 agrees at 9 bases. Trimming took 1 base from V and 6 from J; bases not matched to a gene: 7. CDR3 length equals 15 residues. CDR1 SGHRS and CDR2 YFSETQ come from the germline V gene. The CDR3 loop reads CASSLITGGAKTQYF. CDR3 sequence (DNA): TGCGCCAGCAGCTTGATTACAGGGGGCGCGAAGACCCAGTACTTC.

CDR3 sequence reads: CSAAGAPGEFF. CDR3 coding DNA: TGCAGTGCGGCGGGGGCCCCTGGGGAGTTCTTC. The V call is TRBV20-1, the J call TRBJ2-1, with D perhaps TRBD2 (7 bases). This CDR3 has 11 amino acids. V dropped 6 bases and J dropped 14 bases, with 17 bases sitting between them. CDR1 DFQATT and CDR2 SNEGSKA come from the germline V gene (reference sequence).

CDR3 protein: CASSLRTGANYEQYF. CDR3 in DNA: TGTGCCAGCAGTTTACGGACGGGGGCAAACTACGAGCAGTACTTC. This chain uses TRBV6-5 with TRBJ2-7, with D perhaps being TRBD1 or TRBD2 (6 bases each). CDR1 and CDR2 (germline): MNHEY, SVGAGI. This CDR3 contains 15 residues. V was pared by 4 bases and J by 3 bases, with 16 bases between.

This clone was detected only once. The V gene is TRBV28, the J gene TRBJ1-2; 9 positions match TRBD1. From germline, CDR1 is MDHEN and CDR2 SYDVKM. The trim removed 2 bases at V and 4 bases at J, leaving 5 bases unmatched. The CDR3 covers 15 residues. The CDR3 nucleotides read TGTGCCAGCAGTTTACGGGACAGGGACGGCTATGGCTACACCTTC. It is translated as CASSLRDRDGYGYTF.

The chain links TRBV19 to TRBJ2-1; D perhaps matches TRBD2 (6 bases). The CDR3 runs to 13 residues. Germline V lookup: CDR1 LNHDA, CDR2 SQIVND (reference sequence). Trimming took 7 bases from V and 9 from J, leaving 16 bases between them. The CDR3 coding sequence is TGTGCCAGTACCCAAATGGCGGAGGGTGAGCAGTTCTTC. Amino acids: CASTQMAEGEQFF.

V and J are TRBV5-6 and TRBJ2-7, with D possibly TRBD1 on 5 matching bases. V lost 0 bases and J 5 bases, leaving 9 bases between the germline ends. Germline V gene lookup returns CDR1 SGHDT and CDR2 YYEEEE. The CDR3 extends over 13 amino acids. CDR3 nucleotides: TGTGCCAGCAGCTTGGCCGGCAGGGACGAGCAGTACTTC. It specifies CASSLAGRDEQYF. The full variable domain, its missing parts supplied by reference TRBV5-6 and TRBJ2-7, is DAGVTQSPTHLIKTRGQQVTLRCSPKSGHDTVSWYQQALGQGPQFIFQYYEEEERQRGNFPDRFSGHQFPNYSSELNVNALLLGDSALYLCASSLAGRDEQYFGPGTRLTVT.

This clone has only one observation. This chain connects TRBV28 to TRBJ1-2; the D gene is possibly TRBD1 (6 bases). CDR1 and CDR2 (germline): MDHEN, SYDVKM. V lost 2 bases, J lost 12 bases, and 10 bases lay in between. The CDR3 totals 11 residues. CDR3 amino acids: CASSLLGANTF. The CDR3, as DNA: TGTGCCAGCAGTTTACTGGGGGCTAACACCTTC.

The chain links TRBV19 to TRBJ2-7, with a possible D match to TRBD2 (5 bases). CDR1 LNHDA and CDR2 SQIVND come from the germline V gene (reference sequence). This CDR3 has 15 residues. The V end lost 10 bases, the J end lost 2 bases, and 21 bases lay between the germline ends. In DNA form, the CDR3 reads TGTGCCACCCCATGGTGGGAGCCTGAACCCTACGAGCAGTACTTC. Residues: CATPWWEPEPYEQYF. The whole variable domain, remainder taken from reference TRBV19 and TRBJ2-7, is DGGITQSPKYLFRKEGQNVTLSCEQNLNHDAMYWYRQDPGQGLRLIYYSQIVNDFQKGDIAEGYSVSREKKESFPLTVTSAQKNPTAFYLCATPWWEPEPYEQYFGPGTRLTVT.

The rearrangement links TRBV19 to TRBJ2-2, with TRBD1 identical over 9 bases. With V trimmed by 6 bases and J by 6 bases, 5 bases remained unmatched. Germline V gene sequence: CDR1 LNHDA, CDR2 SQIVND (reference sequence). This CDR3 has 14 residues. CDR3 coding DNA: TGTGCCAGTAGAGCCGGGACAGGGTCCGGGGAGCTGTTTTTT. It encodes CASRAGTGSGELFF.

The table lists this clone with a count of one. The J gene is TRBJ2-3, the V gene TRBV5-1; 9 positions agree with TRBD2. Germline values: CDR1 SGHRS, CDR2 YFSETQ. J was trimmed by 7 bases and V by 1 base; bases with no gene match: 4. The CDR3 runs to 14 residues. The CDR3 DNA reads as TGCGCCAGCAGCTTGTCGCTAGCGGGAAATACGCAGTATTTT. Protein product: CASSLSLAGNTQYF. Full variable domain (outside the CDR3, taken from reference TRBV5-1 and TRBJ2-3): KAGVTQTPRYLIKTRGQQVTLSCSPISGHRSVSWYQQTPGQGLQFLFEYFSETQRNKGNFPGRFSGRQFSNSRSEMNVSTLELGDSALYLCASSLSLAGNTQYFGPGTRLTVL.

This clone was detected only a few times. The chain couples TRBV14 to TRBJ2-2; D not resolved. This CDR3 has 11 amino acids. Germline V gene sequence: CDR1 SGHDN, CDR2 FVKESK. The V gene lost 5 bases and the J gene lost 8 bases, with 6 bases spanning the gap. DNA of the CDR3: TGTGCCAGCAGCACATTTGGGGAGCTGTTTTTT. It encodes CASSTFGELFF.

The chain combines TRBV28 with TRBJ1-1, with a tentative D call TRBD1 (5 bases). Trimming shortened V by 2 bases and J by 3 bases, and 13 bases separated the two germline ends. CDR1 and CDR2 from the germline V gene are MDHEN and SYDVKM. This CDR3 contains 15 residues. The CDR3 protein is CASSLRGREHTEAFF. CDR3 DNA: TGTGCCAGCAGTTTACGCGGCAGGGAGCACACTGAAGCTTTCTTT. The full variable domain, completed using reference TRBV28 and TRBJ1-1, is DVKVTQSSRYLVKRTGEKVFLECVQDMDHENMFWYRQDPGLGLRLIYFSYDVKMKEKGDIPEGYSVSREKKERFSLILESASTNQTSMYLCASSLRGREHTEAFFGQGTRLTVV.

This chain uses TRBV23-1 with TRBJ1-5, with a tentative D call TRBD1 (5 bases). TRBV23-1 is treated as an ORF (open reading frame) with a function not yet certain. The CDR3 sequence is 17 residues long. Trimming stripped 3 bases from V and 0 bases from J, with 15 bases between. CDR3 in DNA: TGCGCCAGCAGTCACCCATACCGGGACGGTAGCAATCAGCCCCAGCATTTT. This codes for CASSHPYRDGSNQPQHF.

The chain employs TRBV5-1 and TRBJ1-1; D remains unclear. Germline CDR1 and CDR2: SGHRS and YFSETQ. CDR3 length: 15 residues. V was shortened by 3 bases and J by 3 bases, with 15 bases between the two germline ends. CDR3 sequence reads: CASSSGLTAYTEAFF. In DNA form, the CDR3 reads TGCGCCAGCAGCTCCGGTCTTACGGCGTACACTGAAGCTTTCTTT.

The genes are TRBV6-6 and TRBJ2-3, with a possible D match to TRBD1 (5 bases). Deletions cut 6 bases from V and 3 bases from J, with 13 bases between. The CDR3 has 14 residues. Germline V gene lookup returns CDR1 MNHNY and CDR2 SVGAGI (reference sequence). CDR3 coding DNA: TGTGCCAGCAGCATACAGGTCGGTACAGATACGCAGTATTTT. It translates to CASSIQVGTDTQYF.

The chain's CDR3 is CASSFETGSGNTIYF. CDR3 sequence (DNA): TGCGCCAGCAGCTTCGAAACGGGGTCTGGAAACACCATATATTTT. V gene TRBV5-1 combines with J gene TRBJ1-3; D unclear. CDR1 and CDR2 from the germline V gene are SGHRS and YFSETQ. The V and J ends lost 2 bases and 1 base respectively, with 10 bases between them. This CDR3 has 15 amino acids. Combining the CDR3 with reference TRBV5-1 and TRBJ1-3 gives the whole variable domain KAGVTQTPRYLIKTRGQQVTLSCSPISGHRSVSWYQQTPGQGLQFLFEYFSETQRNKGNFPGRFSGRQFSNSRSEMNVSTLELGDSALYLCASSFETGSGNTIYFGEGSWLTVV.